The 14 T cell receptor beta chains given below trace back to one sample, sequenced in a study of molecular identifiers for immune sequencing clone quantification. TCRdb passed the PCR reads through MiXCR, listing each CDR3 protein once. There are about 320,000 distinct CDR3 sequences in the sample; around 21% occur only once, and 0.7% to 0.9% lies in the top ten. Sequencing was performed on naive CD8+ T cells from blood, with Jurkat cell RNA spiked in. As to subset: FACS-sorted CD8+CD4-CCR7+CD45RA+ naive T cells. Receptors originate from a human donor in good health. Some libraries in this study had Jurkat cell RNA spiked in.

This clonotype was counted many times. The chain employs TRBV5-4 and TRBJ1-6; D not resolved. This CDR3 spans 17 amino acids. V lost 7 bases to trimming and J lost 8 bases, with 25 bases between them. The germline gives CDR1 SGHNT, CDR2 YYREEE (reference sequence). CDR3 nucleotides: TGTGCCAGCCTCGGGCCTCATCTCCCGTCCGTGGATTCACCCCTCCACTTT. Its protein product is CASLGPHLPSVDSPLHF. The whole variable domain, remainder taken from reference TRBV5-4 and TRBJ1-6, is ETGVTQSPTHLIKTRGQQVTLRCSSQSGHNTVSWYQQALGQGPQFIFQYYREEENGRGNFPPRFSGLQFPNYSSELNVNALELDDSALYLCASLGPHLPSVDSPLHFGNGTRLTVT.

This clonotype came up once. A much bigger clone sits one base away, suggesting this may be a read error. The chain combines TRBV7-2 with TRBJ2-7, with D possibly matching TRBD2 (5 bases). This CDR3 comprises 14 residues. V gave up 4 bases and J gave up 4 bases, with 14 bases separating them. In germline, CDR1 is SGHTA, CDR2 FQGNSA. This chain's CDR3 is CASSSTGSGYEQYF. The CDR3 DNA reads TGTGCCAGCAGCTCTACTGGGAGTGGATACGAGCAGTACTTC.

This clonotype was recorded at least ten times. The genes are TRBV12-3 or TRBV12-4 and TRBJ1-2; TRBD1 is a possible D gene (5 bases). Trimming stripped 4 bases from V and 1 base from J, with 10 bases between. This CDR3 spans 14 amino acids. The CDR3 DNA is TGTGCCAGCAGTTGGGGACTGATTAACTATGGCTACACCTTC. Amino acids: CASSWGLINYGYTF.

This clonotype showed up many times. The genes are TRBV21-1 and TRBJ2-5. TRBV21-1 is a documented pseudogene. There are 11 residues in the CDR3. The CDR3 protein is CASSKVETQYF. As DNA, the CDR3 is TGTGCCAGCAGCAAAGTAGAGACCCAGTACTTC.

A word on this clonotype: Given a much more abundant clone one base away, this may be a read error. The CDR3 loop is CASRLGSQEETQYF. The CDR3 bases are TGTGCCAGCAGACTTGGTAGTCAGGAAGAGACCCAGTACTTC. The V gene is TRBV5-6, the J gene TRBJ2-5; no clear D gene. Germline CDR1 is SGHDT and CDR2 is YYEEEE. Trimming took off 5 bases at V and 3 bases at J, with 14 bases between the two ends. The CDR3 totals 14 residues.

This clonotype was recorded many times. CDR3 loop: CAWGDRGSYNEQFF. CDR3 nucleotide sequence: TGTGCCTGGGGCGACAGGGGATCCTACAATGAGCAGTTCTTC. The V call is TRBV30, the J call TRBJ2-1, with 8 bases that match TRBD1. Germline V gene lookup returns CDR1 GTSNPN and CDR2 SVGIG (reference sequence). This CDR3 contains 14 residues. V trimming: 5 bases; J trimming: 1 base; junction bases outside the gene matches: 4.

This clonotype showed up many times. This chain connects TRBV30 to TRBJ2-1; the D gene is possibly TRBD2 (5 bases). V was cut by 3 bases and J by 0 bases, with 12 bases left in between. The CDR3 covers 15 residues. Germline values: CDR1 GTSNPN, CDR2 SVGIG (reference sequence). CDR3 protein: CAWRRDRSSYNEQFF. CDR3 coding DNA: TGTGCCTGGAGGAGGGATCGAAGCTCCTACAATGAGCAGTTCTTC.

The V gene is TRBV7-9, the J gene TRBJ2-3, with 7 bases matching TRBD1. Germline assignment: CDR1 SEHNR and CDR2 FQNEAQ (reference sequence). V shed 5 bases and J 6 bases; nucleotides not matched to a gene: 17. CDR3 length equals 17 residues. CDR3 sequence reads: CASSPPSDRFFRDTQYF. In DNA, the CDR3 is TGTGCCAGCAGCCCCCCCTCGGACAGGTTTTTTCGGGATACGCAGTATTTT.

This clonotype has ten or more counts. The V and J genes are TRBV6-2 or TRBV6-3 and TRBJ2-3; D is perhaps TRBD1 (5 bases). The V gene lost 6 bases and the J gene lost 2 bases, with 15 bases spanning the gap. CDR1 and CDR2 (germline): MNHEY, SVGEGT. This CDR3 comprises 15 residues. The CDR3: CASSQEDRYTDTQYF. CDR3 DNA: TGTGCCAGCAGCCAAGAAGACAGATACACAGATACGCAGTATTTT.

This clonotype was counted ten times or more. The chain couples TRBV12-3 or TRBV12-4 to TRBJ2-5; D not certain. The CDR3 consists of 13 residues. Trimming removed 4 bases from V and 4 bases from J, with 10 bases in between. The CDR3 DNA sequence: TGTGCCAGCAGTTGGGCCTATCGAGAGACCCAGTACTTC. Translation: CASSWAYRETQYF.

The CDR3 DNA reads TGTGCCAGCAGTTTAGCGAACCCTTATCGGGAGTTGTACGCAGATACGCAGTATTTT. It codes for CASSLANPYRELYADTQYF. The chain couples TRBV12-3 or TRBV12-4 to TRBJ2-3; D possibly corresponds to TRBD2 (6 bases). Trimming pared 0 bases from V and 4 bases from J, leaving 23 bases between. The CDR3 loop spans 19 amino acids.

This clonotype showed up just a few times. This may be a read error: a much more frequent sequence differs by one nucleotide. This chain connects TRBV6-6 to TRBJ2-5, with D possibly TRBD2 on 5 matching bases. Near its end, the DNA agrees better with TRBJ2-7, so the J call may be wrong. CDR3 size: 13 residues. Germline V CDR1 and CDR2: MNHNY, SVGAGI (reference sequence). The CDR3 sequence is CASSYAGSYEQYF. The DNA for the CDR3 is TGTGCCAGCAGTTACGCGGGCAGTTACGAGCAGTACTTC.

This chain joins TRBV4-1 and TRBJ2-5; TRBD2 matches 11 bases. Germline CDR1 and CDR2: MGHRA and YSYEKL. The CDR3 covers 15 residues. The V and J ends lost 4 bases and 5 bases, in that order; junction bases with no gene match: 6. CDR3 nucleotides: TGCGCCAGCAGCCCGACTAGCGGGACATCTGAGACCCAGTACTTC. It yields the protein CASSPTSGTSETQYF.

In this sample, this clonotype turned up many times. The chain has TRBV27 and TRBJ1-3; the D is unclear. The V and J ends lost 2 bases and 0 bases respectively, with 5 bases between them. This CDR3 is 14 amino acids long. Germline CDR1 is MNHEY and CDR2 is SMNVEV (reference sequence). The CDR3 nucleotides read TGTGCCAGCAGTTTAATGGCCTCTGGAAACACCATATATTTT. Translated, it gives CASSLMASGNTIYF.